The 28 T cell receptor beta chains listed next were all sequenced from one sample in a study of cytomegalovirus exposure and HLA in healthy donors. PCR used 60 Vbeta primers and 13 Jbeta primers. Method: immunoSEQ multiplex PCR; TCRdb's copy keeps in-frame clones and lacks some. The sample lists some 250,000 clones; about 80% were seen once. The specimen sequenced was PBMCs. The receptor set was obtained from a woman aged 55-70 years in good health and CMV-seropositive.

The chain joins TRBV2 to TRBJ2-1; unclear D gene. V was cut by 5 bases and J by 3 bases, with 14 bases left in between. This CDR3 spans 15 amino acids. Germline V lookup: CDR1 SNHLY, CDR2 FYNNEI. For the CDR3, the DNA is TGTGCCAGCAGTTCGTCAGGCCTAAGCTACAATGAGCAGTTCTTC. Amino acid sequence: CASSSSGLSYNEQFF. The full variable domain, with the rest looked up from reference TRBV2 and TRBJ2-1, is EPEVTQTPSHQVTQMGQEVILRCVPISNHLYFYWYRQILGQKVEFLVSFYNNEISEKSEIFDDQFSVERPDGSNFTLKIRSTKLEDSAMYFCASSSSGLSYNEQFFGPGTRLTVL.

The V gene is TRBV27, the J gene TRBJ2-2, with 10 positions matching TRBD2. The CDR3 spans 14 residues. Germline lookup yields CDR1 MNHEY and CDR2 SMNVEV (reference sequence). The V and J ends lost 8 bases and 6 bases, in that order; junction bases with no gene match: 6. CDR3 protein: CASPGLALSGELFF. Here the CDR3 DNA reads TGTGCCAGCCCGGGACTAGCGTTGTCCGGGGAGCTGTTTTTT.

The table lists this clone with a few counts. DNA of the CDR3: TGTGCCAGCAGCTACTCAGGATTGACAGGGAACACTGAAGCTTTCTTT. The encoded protein is CASSYSGLTGNTEAFF. The rearrangement uses TRBV5-6 and TRBJ1-1, with TRBD1 as a possible D gene (6 bases). CDR1 SGHDT and CDR2 YYEEEE come from the germline V gene. The V end was cut by 3 bases, the J end by 1 base, with 16 bases between. The length of the CDR3 is 16 residues.

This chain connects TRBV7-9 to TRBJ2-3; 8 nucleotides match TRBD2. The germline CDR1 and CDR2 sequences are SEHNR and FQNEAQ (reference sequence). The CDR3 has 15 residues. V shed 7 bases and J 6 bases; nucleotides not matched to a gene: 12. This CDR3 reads CASTLASGQADTQYF. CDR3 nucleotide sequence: TGTGCCAGCACCCTGGCTAGCGGGCAGGCGGATACGCAGTATTTT. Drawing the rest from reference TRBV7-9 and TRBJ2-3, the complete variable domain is DTGVSQNPRHKITKRGQNVTFRCDPISEHNRLYWYRQTLGQGPEFLTYFQNEAQLEKSRLLSDRFSAERPKGSFSTLEIQRTEQGDSAMYLCASTLASGQADTQYFGPGTRLTVL.

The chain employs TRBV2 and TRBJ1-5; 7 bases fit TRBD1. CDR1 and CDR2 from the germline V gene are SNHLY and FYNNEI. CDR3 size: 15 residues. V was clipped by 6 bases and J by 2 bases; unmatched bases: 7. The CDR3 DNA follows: TGTGCCAGCAGCAAACAGGGGTTCGGCAATCAGCCCCAGCATTTT. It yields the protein CASSKQGFGNQPQHF.

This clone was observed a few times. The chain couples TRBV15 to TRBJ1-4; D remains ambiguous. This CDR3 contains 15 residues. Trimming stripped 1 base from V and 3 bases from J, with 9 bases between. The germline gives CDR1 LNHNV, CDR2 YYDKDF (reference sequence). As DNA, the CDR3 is TGTGCCACCAGCAGAGCGGGTGGAGCTAATGAAAAACTGTTTTTT. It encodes CATSRAGGANEKLFF.

The DNA of the CDR3 is TGCGCCAGCAGCCTGGAGGGACAGTCTTCACCCCTCCACTTT. Amino acids: CASSLEGQSSPLHF. This rearrangement joins TRBV5-1 to TRBJ1-6; 7 nucleotides line up with TRBD1. The CDR3 spans 14 residues. The germline CDR1 and CDR2 sequences are SGHRS and YFSETQ. V trimming: 4 bases; J trimming: 9 bases; junction bases outside the gene matches: 7.

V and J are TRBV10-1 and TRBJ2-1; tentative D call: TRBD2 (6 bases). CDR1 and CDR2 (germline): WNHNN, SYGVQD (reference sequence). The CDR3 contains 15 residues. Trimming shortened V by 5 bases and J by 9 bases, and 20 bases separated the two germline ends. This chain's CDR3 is CASSSVVGSGSEQFF. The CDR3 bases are TGCGCCAGCAGTTCAGTAGTCGGGAGTGGTAGTGAGCAGTTCTTC.

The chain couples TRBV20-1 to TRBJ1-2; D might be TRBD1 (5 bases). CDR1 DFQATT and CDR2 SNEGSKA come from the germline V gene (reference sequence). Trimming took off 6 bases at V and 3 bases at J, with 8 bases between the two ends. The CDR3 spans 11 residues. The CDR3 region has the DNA TGCAGTGCAGAAGGGGACTATGGCTACACCTTC. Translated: CSAEGDYGYTF.

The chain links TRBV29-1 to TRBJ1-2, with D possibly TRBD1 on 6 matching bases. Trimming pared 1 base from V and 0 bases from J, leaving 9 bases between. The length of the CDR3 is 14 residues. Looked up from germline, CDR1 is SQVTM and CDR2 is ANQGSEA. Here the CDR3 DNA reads TGCAGCGTTGAAGCAGGGGTCGCTAACTATGGCTACACCTTC. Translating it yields CSVEAGVANYGYTF.

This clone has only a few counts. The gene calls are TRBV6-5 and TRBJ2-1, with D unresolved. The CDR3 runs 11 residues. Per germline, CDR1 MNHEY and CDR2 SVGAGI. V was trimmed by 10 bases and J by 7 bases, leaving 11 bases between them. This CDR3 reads CAISLGNEQFF. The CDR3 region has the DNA TGTGCCATCAGCCTAGGTAATGAGCAGTTCTTC.

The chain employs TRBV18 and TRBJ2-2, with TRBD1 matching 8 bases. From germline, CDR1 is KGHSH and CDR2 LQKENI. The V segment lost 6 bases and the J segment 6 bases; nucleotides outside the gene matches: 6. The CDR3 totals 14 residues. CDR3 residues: CASSQGQGAGELFF. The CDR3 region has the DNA TGTGCCAGCTCCCAAGGACAGGGAGCCGGGGAGCTGTTTTTT.

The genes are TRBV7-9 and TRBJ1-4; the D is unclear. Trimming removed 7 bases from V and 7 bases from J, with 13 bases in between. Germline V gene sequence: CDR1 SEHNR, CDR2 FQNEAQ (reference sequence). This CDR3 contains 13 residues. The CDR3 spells CASTLGALEKLFF. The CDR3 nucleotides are TGTGCCAGCACCCTGGGCGCCCTTGAAAAACTGTTTTTT.

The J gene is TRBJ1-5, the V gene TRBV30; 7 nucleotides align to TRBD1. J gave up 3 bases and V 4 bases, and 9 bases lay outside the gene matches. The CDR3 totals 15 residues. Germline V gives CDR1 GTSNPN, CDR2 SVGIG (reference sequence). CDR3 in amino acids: CAWISRDRINQPQHF. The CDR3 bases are TGTGCCTGGATCTCCCGGGACAGAATCAATCAGCCCCAGCATTTT.

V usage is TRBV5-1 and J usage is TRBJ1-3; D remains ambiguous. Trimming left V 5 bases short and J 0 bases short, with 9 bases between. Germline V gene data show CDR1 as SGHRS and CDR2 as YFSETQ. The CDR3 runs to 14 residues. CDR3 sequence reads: CASRLGVSGNTIYF. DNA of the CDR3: TGCGCCAGCAGGTTAGGAGTCTCTGGAAACACCATATATTTT.

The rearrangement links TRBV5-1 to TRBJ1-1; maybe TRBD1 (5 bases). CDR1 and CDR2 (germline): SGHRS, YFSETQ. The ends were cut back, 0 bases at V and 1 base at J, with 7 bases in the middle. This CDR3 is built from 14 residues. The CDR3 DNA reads TGCGCCAGCAGCTTGGTAGGACAGAACACTGAAGCTTTCTTT. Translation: CASSLVGQNTEAFF.

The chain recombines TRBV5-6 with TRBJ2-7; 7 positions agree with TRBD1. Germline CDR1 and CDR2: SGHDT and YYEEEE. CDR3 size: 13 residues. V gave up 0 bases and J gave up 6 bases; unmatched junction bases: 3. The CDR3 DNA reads TGTGCCAGCAGCTTGGGACAGGGCGGCGAGCAGTACTTC. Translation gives CASSLGQGGEQYF.

DNA of the CDR3: TGTGCCAGCAGCTTACAATCCCCAGGGGGTGGGAGTCAGCCCCAGCATTTT. This translates into CASSLQSPGGGSQPQHF. The gene calls are TRBV7-9 and TRBJ1-5; 7 nucleotides match TRBD1. V lost 2 bases and J lost 6; bases outside the gene matches: 13. Germline CDR1 SEHNR, CDR2 FQNEAQ (reference sequence). The CDR3 length is 17 residues.

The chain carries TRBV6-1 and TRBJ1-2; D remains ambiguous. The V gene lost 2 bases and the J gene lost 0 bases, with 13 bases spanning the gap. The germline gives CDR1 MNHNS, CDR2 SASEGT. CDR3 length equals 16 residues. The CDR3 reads CASSENLSMANYGYTF. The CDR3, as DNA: TGTGCCAGCAGTGAAAATCTATCTATGGCTAACTATGGCTACACCTTC.

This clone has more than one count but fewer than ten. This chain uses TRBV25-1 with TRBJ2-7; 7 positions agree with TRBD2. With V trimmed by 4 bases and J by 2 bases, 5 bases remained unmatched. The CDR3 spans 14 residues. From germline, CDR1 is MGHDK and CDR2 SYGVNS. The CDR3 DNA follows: TGTGCCAGCAGTGTAGAGGGAGGGGCCTACGAGCAGTACTTC. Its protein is CASSVEGGAYEQYF.

CDR3 nucleotide sequence: TGTGCCGGACGGACTAGCGCAACAGATACGCAGTATTTT. Its protein is CAGRTSATDTQYF. The chain uses TRBV6-5 and TRBJ2-3; TRBD2 aligns across 9 bases. The V and J ends lost 11 bases and 3 bases, in that order; junction bases with no gene match: 6. There are 13 residues in the CDR3. Germline-derived CDR1 and CDR2 are MNHEY and SVGAGI.

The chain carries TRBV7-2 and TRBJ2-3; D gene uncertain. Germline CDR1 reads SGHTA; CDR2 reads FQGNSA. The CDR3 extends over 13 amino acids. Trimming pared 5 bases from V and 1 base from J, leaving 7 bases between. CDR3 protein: CASSRLRTDTQYF. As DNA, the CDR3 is TGTGCCAGCAGCCGTCTACGCACAGATACGCAGTATTTT.

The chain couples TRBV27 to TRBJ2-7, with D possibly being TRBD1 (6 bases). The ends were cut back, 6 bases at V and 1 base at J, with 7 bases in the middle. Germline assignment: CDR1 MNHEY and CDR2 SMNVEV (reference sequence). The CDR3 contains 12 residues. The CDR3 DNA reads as TGTGCCAGCAGGCAGGGGTCCTACGAGCAGTACTTC. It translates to CASRQGSYEQYF.

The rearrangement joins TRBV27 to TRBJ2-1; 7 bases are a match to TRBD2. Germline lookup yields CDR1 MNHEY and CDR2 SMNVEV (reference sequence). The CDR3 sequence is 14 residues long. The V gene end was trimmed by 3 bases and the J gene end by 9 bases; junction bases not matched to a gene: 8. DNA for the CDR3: TGTGCCAGCAGTTTTAAGGGGACTACTAGTGAGCAGTTCTTC. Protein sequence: CASSFKGTTSEQFF.

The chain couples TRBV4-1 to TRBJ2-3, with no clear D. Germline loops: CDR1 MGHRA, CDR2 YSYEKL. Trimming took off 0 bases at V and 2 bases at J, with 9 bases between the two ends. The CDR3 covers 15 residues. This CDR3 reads CASSQDQFSTDTQYF. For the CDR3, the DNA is TGCGCCAGCAGCCAAGACCAGTTTTCCACAGATACGCAGTATTTT.

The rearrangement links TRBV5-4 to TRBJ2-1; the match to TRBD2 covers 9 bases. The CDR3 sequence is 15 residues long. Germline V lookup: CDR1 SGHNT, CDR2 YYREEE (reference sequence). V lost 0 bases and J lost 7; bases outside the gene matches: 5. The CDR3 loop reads CASSLGGRVLNEQFF. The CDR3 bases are TGTGCCAGCAGCTTGGGCGGGAGGGTCCTGAATGAGCAGTTCTTC.

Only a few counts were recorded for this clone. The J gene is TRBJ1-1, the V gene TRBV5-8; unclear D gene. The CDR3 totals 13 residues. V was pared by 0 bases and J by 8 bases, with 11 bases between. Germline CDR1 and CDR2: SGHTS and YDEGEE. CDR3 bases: TGTGCCAGCAGCTTGGTGGTGCTGCGAGAAGCTTTCTTT. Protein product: CASSLVVLREAFF.

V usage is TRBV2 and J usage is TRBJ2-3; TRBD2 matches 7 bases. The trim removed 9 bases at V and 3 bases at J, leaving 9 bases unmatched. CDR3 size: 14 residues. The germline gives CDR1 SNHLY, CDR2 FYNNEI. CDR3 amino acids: CAREAGTRTDTQYF. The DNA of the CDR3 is TGTGCCAGAGAAGCGGGAACTAGGACAGATACGCAGTATTTT.